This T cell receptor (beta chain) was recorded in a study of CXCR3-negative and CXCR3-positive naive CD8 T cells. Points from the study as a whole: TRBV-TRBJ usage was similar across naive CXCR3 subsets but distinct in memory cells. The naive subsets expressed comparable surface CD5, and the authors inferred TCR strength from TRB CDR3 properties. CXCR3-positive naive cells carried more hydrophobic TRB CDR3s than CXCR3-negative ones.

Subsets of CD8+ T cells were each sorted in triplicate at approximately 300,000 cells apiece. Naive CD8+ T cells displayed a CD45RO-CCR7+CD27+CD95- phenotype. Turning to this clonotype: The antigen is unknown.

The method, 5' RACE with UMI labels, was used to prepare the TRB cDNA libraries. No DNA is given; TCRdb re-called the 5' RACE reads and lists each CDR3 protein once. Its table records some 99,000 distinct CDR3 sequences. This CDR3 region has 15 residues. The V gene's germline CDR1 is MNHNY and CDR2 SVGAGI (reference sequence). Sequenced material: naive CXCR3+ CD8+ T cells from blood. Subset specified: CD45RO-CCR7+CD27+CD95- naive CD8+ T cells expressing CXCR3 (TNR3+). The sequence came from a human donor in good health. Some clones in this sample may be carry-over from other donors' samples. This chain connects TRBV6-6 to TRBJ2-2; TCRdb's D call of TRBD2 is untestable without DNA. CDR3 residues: CASSYLAGNTGELFF.